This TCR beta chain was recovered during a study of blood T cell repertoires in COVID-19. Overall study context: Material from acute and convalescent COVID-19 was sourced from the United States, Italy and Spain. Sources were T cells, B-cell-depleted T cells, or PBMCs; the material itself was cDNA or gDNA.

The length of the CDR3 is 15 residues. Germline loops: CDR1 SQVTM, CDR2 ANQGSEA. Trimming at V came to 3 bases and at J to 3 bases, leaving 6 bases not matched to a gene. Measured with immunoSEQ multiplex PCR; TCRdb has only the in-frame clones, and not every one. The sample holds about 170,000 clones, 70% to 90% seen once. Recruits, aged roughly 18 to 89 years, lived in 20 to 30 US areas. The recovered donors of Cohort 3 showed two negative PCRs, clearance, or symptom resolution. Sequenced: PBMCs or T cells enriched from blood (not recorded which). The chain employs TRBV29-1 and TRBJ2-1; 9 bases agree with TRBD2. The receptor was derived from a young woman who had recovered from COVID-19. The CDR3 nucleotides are TGCAGCGTTGATCTTAGCGGGAGTAACTACAATGAGCAGTTCTTC. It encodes CSVDLSGSNYNEQFF.